The clone carrying this T cell receptor beta chain has just a few counts. MiXCR was run by TCRdb on the RT-PCR reads, yielding one entry per CDR3 protein. In the table there are about 680,000 distinct CDR3 sequences, 13% to 15% of which are singletons. Germline V CDR1 and CDR2: SGDLS, YYNGEE. This CDR3 spans 15 amino acids. Germline trimming cut 0 bases from V and 3 bases from J; bases unmatched to any gene: 3. This sequence joins TRBV9 and TRBJ2-1; 7 bases map to TRBD1. The specimen sequenced was memory CD4+ T cells from blood. This receptor was obtained from a female donor in good health, serving as a healthy control. This chain's CDR3 is CASSVGQGVYNEQFF. The CDR3 bases are TGTGCCAGCAGCGTAGGTCAGGGGGTCTACAATGAGCAGTTCTTC. Looking up the rest from reference TRBV9 and TRBJ2-1 gives the full variable domain: DSGVTQTPKHLITATGQRVTLRCSPRSGDLSVYWYQQSLDQGLQFLIQYYNGEERAKGNILERFSAQQFPDLHSELNLSSLELGDSALYFCASSVGQGVYNEQFFGPGTRLTVL.